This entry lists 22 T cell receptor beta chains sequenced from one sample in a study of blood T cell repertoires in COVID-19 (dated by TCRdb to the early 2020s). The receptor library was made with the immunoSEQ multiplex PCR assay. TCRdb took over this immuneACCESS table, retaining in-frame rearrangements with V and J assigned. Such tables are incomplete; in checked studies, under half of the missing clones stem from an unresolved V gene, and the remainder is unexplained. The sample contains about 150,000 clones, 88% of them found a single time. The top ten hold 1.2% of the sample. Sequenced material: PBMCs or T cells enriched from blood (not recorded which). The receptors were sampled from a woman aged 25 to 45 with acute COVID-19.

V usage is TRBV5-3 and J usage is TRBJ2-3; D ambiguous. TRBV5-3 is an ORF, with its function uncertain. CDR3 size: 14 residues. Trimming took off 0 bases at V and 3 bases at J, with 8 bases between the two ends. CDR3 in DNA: TGTGCCAGAAGCTTGGACAGATGGACAGATACGCAGTATTTT. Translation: CARSLDRWTDTQYF.

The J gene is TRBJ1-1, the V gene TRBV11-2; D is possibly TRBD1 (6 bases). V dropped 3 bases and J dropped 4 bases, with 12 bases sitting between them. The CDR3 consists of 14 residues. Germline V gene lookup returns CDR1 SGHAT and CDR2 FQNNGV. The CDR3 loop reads CASSFAGGGTEAFF. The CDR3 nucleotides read TGTGCCAGCAGCTTTGCGGGAGGGGGCACTGAAGCTTTCTTT.

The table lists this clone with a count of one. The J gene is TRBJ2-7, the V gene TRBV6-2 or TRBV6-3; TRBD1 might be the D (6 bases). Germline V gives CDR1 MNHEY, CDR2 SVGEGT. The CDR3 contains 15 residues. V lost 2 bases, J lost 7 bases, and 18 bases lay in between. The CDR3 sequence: CASSYQGSPPPEQYF. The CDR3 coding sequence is TGTGCCAGCAGTTACCAGGGGAGCCCACCTCCGGAGCAGTACTTC.

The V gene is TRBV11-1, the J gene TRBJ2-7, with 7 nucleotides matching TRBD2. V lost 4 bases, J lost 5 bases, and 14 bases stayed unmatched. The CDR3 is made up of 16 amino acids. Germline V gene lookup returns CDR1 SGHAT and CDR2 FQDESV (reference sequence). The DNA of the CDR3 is TGTGCCAGCAGCTCCCAGCCAGCGGGAAACTTCGACGAGCAGTACTTC. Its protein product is CASSSQPAGNFDEQYF.

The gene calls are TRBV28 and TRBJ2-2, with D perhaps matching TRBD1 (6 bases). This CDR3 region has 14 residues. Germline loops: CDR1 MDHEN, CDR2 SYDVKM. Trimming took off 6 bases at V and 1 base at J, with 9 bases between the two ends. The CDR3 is CASSRDKNTGELFF. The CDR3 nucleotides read TGTGCCAGCAGCCGGGACAAGAACACCGGGGAGCTGTTTTTT. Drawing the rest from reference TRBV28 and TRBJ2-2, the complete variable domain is DVKVTQSSRYLVKRTGEKVFLECVQDMDHENMFWYRQDPGLGLRLIYFSYDVKMKEKGDIPEGYSVSREKKERFSLILESASTNQTSMYLCASSRDKNTGELFFGEGSRLTVL.

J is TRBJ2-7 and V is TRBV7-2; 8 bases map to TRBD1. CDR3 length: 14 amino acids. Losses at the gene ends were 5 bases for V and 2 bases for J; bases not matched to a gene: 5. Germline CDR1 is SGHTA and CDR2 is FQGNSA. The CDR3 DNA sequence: TGTGCCAGCAGCCAACAGGGGGTCCCCTACGAGCAGTACTTC. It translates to CASSQQGVPYEQYF. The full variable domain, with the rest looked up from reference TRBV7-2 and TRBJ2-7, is GAGVSQSPSNKVTEKGKDVELRCDPISGHTALYWYRQSLGQGLEFLIYFQGNSAPDKSGLPSDRFSAERTGGSVSTLTIQRTQQEDSAVYLCASSQQGVPYEQYFGPGTRLTVT.

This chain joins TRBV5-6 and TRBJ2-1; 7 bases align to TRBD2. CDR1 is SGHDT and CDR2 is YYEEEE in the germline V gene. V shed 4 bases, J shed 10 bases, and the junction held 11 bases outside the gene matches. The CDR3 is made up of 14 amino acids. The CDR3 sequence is CASSSGASVVEQFF. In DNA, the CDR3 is TGTGCCAGCAGCAGCGGGGCTTCGGTCGTCGAGCAGTTCTTC.

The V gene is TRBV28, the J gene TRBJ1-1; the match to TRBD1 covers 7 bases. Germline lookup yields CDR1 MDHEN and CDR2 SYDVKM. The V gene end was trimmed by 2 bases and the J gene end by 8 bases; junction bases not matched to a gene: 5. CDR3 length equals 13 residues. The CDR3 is CASSLPDRAEAFF. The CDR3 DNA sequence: TGTGCCAGCAGTTTACCCGACAGGGCCGAAGCTTTCTTT.

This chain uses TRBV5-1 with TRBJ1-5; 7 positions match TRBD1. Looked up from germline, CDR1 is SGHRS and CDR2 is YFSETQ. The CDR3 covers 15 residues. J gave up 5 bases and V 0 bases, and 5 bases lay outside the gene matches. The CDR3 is CASSLVPTGDQPQHF. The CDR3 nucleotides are TGCGCCAGCAGCTTGGTGCCCACAGGGGATCAGCCCCAGCATTTT.

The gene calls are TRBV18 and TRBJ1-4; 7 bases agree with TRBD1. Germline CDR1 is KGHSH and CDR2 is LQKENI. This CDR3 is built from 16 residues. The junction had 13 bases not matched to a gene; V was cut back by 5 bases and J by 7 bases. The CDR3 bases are TGTGCCAGCTCAACCTTCCTCCGGGACAGTACTGAAAAACTGTTTTTT. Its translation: CASSTFLRDSTEKLFF.

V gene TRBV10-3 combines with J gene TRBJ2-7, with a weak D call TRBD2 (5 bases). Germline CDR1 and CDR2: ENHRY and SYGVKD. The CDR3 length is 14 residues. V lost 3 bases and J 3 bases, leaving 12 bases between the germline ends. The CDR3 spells CAISEVDFNYEQYF. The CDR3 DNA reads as TGTGCCATCAGTGAAGTGGACTTTAACTACGAGCAGTACTTC.

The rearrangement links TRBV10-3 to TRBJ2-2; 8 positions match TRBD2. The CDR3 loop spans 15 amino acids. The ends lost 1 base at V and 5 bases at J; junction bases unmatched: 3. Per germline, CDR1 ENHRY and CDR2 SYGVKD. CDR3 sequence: CAISELASGTGELFF. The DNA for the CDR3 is TGTGCCATCAGTGAGTTGGCTAGCGGGACCGGGGAGCTGTTTTTT.

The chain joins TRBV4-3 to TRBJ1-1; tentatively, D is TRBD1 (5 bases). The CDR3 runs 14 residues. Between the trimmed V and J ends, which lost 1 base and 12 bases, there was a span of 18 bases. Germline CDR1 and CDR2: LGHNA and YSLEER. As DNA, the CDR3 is TGCGCCAGCAGCCAAGTCAGCGGGCAGGGTGAGACTTTCTTT. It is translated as CASSQVSGQGETFF.

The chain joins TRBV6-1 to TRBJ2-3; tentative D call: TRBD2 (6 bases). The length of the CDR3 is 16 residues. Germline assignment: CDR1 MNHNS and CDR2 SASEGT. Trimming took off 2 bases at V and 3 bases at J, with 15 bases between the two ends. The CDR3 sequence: CASSEFRRGSTDTQYF. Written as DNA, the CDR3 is TGTGCCAGCAGTGAATTCCGGAGGGGATCAACAGATACGCAGTATTTT.

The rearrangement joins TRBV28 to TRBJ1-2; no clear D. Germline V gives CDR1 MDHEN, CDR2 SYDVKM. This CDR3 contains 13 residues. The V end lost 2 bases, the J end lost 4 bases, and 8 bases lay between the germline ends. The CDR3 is CASSLQVIYGYTF. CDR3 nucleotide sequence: TGTGCCAGCAGTTTACAGGTTATCTATGGCTACACCTTC.

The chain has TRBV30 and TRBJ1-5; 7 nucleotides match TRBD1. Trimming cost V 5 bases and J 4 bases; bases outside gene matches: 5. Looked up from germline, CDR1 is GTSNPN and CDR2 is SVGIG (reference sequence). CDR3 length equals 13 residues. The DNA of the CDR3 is TGTGCCTGGGCCCCAGGGGGGAATCAGCCCCAGCATTTT. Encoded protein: CAWAPGGNQPQHF. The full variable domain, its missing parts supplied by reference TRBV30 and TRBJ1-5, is SQTIHQWPATLVQPVGSPLSLECTVEGTSNPNLYWYRQAAGRGLQLLFYSVGIGQISSEVPQNLSASRPQDRQFILSSKKLLLSDSGFYLCAWAPGGNQPQHFGDGTRLSIL.

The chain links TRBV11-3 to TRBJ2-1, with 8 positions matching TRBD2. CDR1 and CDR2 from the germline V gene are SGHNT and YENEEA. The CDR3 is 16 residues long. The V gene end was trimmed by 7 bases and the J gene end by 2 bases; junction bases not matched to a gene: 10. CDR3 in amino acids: CASTPGTSGAYNEQFF. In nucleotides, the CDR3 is TGTGCCAGCACCCCAGGCACTAGCGGTGCCTACAATGAGCAGTTCTTC.

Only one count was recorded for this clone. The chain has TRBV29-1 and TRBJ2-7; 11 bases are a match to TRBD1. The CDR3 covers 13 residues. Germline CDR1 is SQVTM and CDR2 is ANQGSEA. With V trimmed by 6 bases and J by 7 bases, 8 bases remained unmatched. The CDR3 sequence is CSVVRDRGGEQYF. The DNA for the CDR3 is TGCAGCGTCGTCCGGGACAGGGGGGGAGAGCAGTACTTC.

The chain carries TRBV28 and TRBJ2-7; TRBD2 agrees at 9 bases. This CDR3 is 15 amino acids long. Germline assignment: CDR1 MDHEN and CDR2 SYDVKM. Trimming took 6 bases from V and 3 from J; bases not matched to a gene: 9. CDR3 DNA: TGTGCCAGCAGGTCAAGCGGGAGGCCTGGCTACGAGCAGTACTTC. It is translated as CASRSSGRPGYEQYF.

The CDR3 region is CASSLYRVSGYTF. The CDR3 DNA reads TGTGCCAGCAGCTTATACCGGGTATCCGGCTACACCTTC. The rearrangement links TRBV7-2 to TRBJ1-2; D not certain. V gave up 2 bases and J gave up 8 bases, with 12 bases separating them. This CDR3 is built from 13 residues. Per germline, CDR1 SGHTA and CDR2 FQGNSA. The full variable domain, with the rest looked up from reference TRBV7-2 and TRBJ1-2, is GAGVSQSPSNKVTEKGKDVELRCDPISGHTALYWYRQSLGQGLEFLIYFQGNSAPDKSGLPSDRFSAERTGGSVSTLTIQRTQQEDSAVYLCASSLYRVSGYTFGSGTRLTVV.

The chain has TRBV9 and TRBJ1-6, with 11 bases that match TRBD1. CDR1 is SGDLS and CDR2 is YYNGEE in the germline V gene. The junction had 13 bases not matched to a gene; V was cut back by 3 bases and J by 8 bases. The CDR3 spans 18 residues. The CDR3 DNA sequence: TGTGCCAGCAGCGCCCGAGCGGTTCCGGGACAGGGGGATTCACCCCTCCACTTT. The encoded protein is CASSARAVPGQGDSPLHF. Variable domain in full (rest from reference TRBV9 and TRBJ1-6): DSGVTQTPKHLITATGQRVTLRCSPRSGDLSVYWYQQSLDQGLQFLIQYYNGEERAKGNILERFSAQQFPDLHSELNLSSLELGDSALYFCASSARAVPGQGDSPLHFGNGTRLTVT.

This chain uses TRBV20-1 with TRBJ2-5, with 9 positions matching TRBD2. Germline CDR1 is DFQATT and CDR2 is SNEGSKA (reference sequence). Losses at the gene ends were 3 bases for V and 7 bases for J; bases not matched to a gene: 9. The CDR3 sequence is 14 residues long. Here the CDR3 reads CSASPSSGVGTQYF. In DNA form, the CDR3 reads TGCAGTGCTAGTCCGTCTAGCGGGGTAGGGACCCAGTACTTC.